The 15 T cell receptor beta chains reported below all come from one sample, sequenced in a study of T cell changes during pregnancy in multiple sclerosis. Profiling relied on immunoSEQ multiplex PCR, and the TCRdb table lists in-frame clones only, not all of them. The sample has around 53,000 clones; 92% are singletons. The sample in question was CD4+ T cells from peripheral blood mononuclear cells, obtained after pregnancy. These receptor sequences come from a female donor with multiple sclerosis, enrolled in a pregnancy study.

This chain uses TRBV7-2 with TRBJ2-2; 8 bases are a match to TRBD1. Trimming removed 2 bases from V and 3 bases from J; junction bases left unmatched: 2. In germline, CDR1 is SGHTA, CDR2 FQGNSA. CDR3 length: 15 residues. CDR3 region: CASSLQGADTGELFF. Written as DNA, the CDR3 is TGTGCCAGCAGCTTACAGGGGGCGGACACCGGGGAGCTGTTTTTT.

The chain recombines TRBV18 with TRBJ1-1, with D unresolved. Trimming pared 5 bases from V and 1 base from J, leaving 8 bases between. Germline V CDR1 and CDR2: KGHSH, LQKENI. This CDR3 has 13 residues. CDR3 loop: CASSLHENTEAFF. The CDR3 nucleotides read TGTGCCAGCTCATTACACGAGAACACTGAAGCTTTCTTT.

The chain is built from TRBV27 and TRBJ2-7; the match to TRBD2 covers 12 bases. V lost 4 bases and J lost 2; bases outside the gene matches: 6. This CDR3 region has 16 residues. Per the germline V gene, CDR1 is MNHEY and CDR2 is SMNVEV (reference sequence). This CDR3 reads CASSSWTSGAPYEQYF. CDR3 sequence (DNA): TGTGCCAGCAGTTCTTGGACTAGCGGGGCCCCCTACGAGCAGTACTTC.

This sequence joins TRBV29-1 and TRBJ1-2; possible D gene TRBD1, 5 bases. Germline CDR1 is SQVTM and CDR2 is ANQGSEA. This CDR3 contains 12 residues. V was trimmed by 6 bases and J by 6 bases, leaving 14 bases between them. For the CDR3, the DNA is TGCAGCGTGGTAGTGGGGGGGGATGGCTACACCTTC. Its translation: CSVVVGGDGYTF.

The rearrangement joins TRBV28 to TRBJ1-1, with D unclear. V dropped 6 bases and J dropped 10 bases, with 12 bases sitting between them. From germline, CDR1 is MDHEN and CDR2 SYDVKM. CDR3 length equals 11 residues. CDR3 sequence (DNA): TGTGCCAGCAGCTCGGGAGGAGGAGCTTTCTTT. Residues: CASSSGGGAFF. The full variable domain, its missing parts supplied by reference TRBV28 and TRBJ1-1, is DVKVTQSSRYLVKRTGEKVFLECVQDMDHENMFWYRQDPGLGLRLIYFSYDVKMKEKGDIPEGYSVSREKKERFSLILESASTNQTSMYLCASSSGGGAFFGQGTRLTVV.

V gene TRBV4-1 combines with J gene TRBJ2-1, with 14 positions matching TRBD2. This CDR3 region has 17 residues. Looked up from germline, CDR1 is MGHRA and CDR2 is YSYEKL. V lost 1 base to trimming and J lost 8 bases; unmatched junction nucleotides: 7. The CDR3 DNA reads as TGCGCCAGCAGCCAAGGAAGGGGGGGACTAGCGGGGGATGAGCAGTTCTTC. As protein: CASSQGRGGLAGDEQFF.

The genes are TRBV29-1 and TRBJ1-4; D may be TRBD1 (5 bases). Trimming stripped 2 bases from V and 7 bases from J, with 11 bases between. Germline CDR1 reads SQVTM; CDR2 reads ANQGSEA. The CDR3 is made up of 13 amino acids. This CDR3 reads CSVEMGLGEKLFF. Here the CDR3 DNA reads TGCAGCGTTGAAATGGGGCTTGGTGAAAAACTGTTTTTT.

V is TRBV5-1 and J is TRBJ2-3; D possibly corresponds to TRBD1 (6 bases). CDR3 length equals 17 residues. Trimming took off 3 bases at V and 5 bases at J, with 22 bases between the two ends. Germline CDR1 reads SGHRS; CDR2 reads YFSETQ. The CDR3 DNA reads as TGCGCCAGCAGCTCCATTCTTAGCCCAGGGGCGCGAGATACGCAGTATTTT. Translating it yields CASSSILSPGARDTQYF.

V and J are TRBV9 and TRBJ2-3; D call uncertain. V shed 8 bases and J shed 2 bases, with 21 bases lying between them. This CDR3 is built from 16 residues. The germline V gene encodes CDR1 SGDLS and CDR2 YYNGEE. The CDR3 nucleotides are TGTGCCAGGGCCGGGTGGCCCCAGAGGCACACAGATACGCAGTATTTT. Residues: CARAGWPQRHTDTQYF.

The CDR3 loop is CSTLRTDTQYF. CDR3 nucleotide sequence: TGCAGTACTCTCCGCACAGATACGCAGTATTTT. The chain is built from TRBV20-1 and TRBJ2-3; no reliable D call. The CDR3 extends over 11 amino acids. Germline V lookup: CDR1 DFQATT, CDR2 SNEGSKA (reference sequence). V lost 8 bases to trimming and J lost 1 base, with 7 bases between them.

This clone was detected only once. The rearrangement links TRBV6-1 to TRBJ1-4; D is uncertain. The V gene lost 1 base and the J gene lost 7 bases, with 10 bases spanning the gap. The CDR3 runs to 14 residues. Germline V gene sequence: CDR1 MNHNS, CDR2 SASEGT. The CDR3 sequence is CASSEGSSSEKLFF. The CDR3 DNA sequence: TGTGCCAGCAGTGAAGGGTCATCGAGTGAAAAACTGTTTTTT.

The gene calls are TRBV9 and TRBJ2-7; D gene uncertain. Germline loops: CDR1 SGDLS, CDR2 YYNGEE. Trimming took 0 bases from V and 0 from J, leaving 4 bases between them. CDR3 length equals 13 residues. The chain's CDR3 is CASSVGSSYEQYF. CDR3 sequence (DNA): TGTGCCAGCAGCGTAGGTAGCTCCTACGAGCAGTACTTC. The complete variable domain, with remaining parts taken from reference TRBV9 and TRBJ2-7, reads DSGVTQTPKHLITATGQRVTLRCSPRSGDLSVYWYQQSLDQGLQFLIQYYNGEERAKGNILERFSAQQFPDLHSELNLSSLELGDSALYFCASSVGSSYEQYFGPGTRLTVT.

For the CDR3, the DNA is TGTGCCTGGATCCCTATTCCGGGGACATATGGCTACACCTTC. This translates into CAWIPIPGTYGYTF. The gene calls are TRBV30 and TRBJ1-2, with D perhaps TRBD1 (6 bases). Germline V gene data show CDR1 as GTSNPN and CDR2 as SVGIG (reference sequence). The CDR3 loop spans 14 amino acids. V shed 4 bases and J shed 5 bases, with 17 bases lying between them.

The V gene is TRBV9, the J gene TRBJ1-6, with 11 bases that match TRBD1. There are 18 residues in the CDR3. The J segment lost 6 bases and the V segment lost 3 bases, leaving 11 bases of the junction unmatched. Germline assignment: CDR1 SGDLS and CDR2 YYNGEE. CDR3 region: CASSGRDRGWESNSPLHF. The CDR3 DNA reads as TGTGCCAGCAGCGGCCGGGACAGGGGGTGGGAATCTAATTCACCCCTCCACTTT.

This chain uses TRBV7-2 with TRBJ2-5; TRBD1 aligns across 9 bases. Germline lookup yields CDR1 SGHTA and CDR2 FQGNSA. The J segment lost 5 bases and the V segment lost 2 bases, leaving 6 bases of the junction unmatched. CDR3 size: 15 residues. The CDR3 is CASSLIGQGRETQYF. CDR3 nucleotide sequence: TGTGCCAGCAGCTTAATAGGACAGGGGCGGGAGACCCAGTACTTC.